The rows below give T cell receptor beta chains drawn from one sample of a study of post-analysis software for immune sequencing data. TCRdb recomputed calls from the PCR reads with MiXCR, one row per CDR3 protein. The data contain 150,000 to 200,000 distinct CDR3 sequences, about 29% of them singletons. The sequenced sample consisted of blood. The receptor source for this set is a girl aged 5-17 years with multiple sclerosis. The CDR3 runs from the conserved cysteine through the conserved F or W.

CDR3: CASSAASGSAGELFF
J: TRBJ2-2
length: 15
V: TRBV2

CDR3: CSARDPGQGGRWGYTF
J: TRBJ1-2
length: 16
V: TRBV20-1

CDR3: CASSLLGLGDTQYF
J: TRBJ2-3
length: 14
V: TRBV7-2

CDR3: CTSSKGQGKDYGYTF
J: TRBJ1-2
length: 15
V: TRBV6-1

CDR3: CASSYRPLAGGPGDTQYF
J: TRBJ2-3
length: 18
V: TRBV6-5

CDR3: CAISPGTGYNEQFF
J: TRBJ2-1
length: 14
V: TRBV10-3

CDR3: CASSFGGRTEAFF
J: TRBJ1-1
length: 13
V: TRBV12-3/TRBV12-4

CDR3: CAISAGGPEIGELFF
J: TRBJ2-2
length: 15
V: TRBV10-3

CDR3: CAISETLAGGTGELFF
J: TRBJ2-2
length: 16
V: TRBV10-3

CDR3: CSVRVGVREQYF
J: TRBJ2-7
length: 12
V: TRBV29-1

CDR3: CASSLGQGFEKLFF
J: TRBJ1-4
length: 14
V: TRBV5-1

CDR3: CATSRDLLAGLYNEQFF
J: TRBJ2-1
length: 17
V: TRBV15

CDR3: CASSLLPRRGAGYGYTF
J: TRBJ1-2
length: 17
V: TRBV12-3/TRBV12-4

CDR3: CASSLERVQETQYF
J: TRBJ2-5
length: 14
V: TRBV7-8

CDR3: CASRISGGFRLSGANVLTF
J: TRBJ2-6
length: 19
V: TRBV12-3/TRBV12-4

CDR3: CASSLQGPRYEQYF
J: TRBJ2-7
length: 14
V: TRBV5-1

CDR3: CAIYEGAPGEQFF
J: TRBJ2-1
length: 13
V: TRBV10-3

CDR3: CASKPEGYYNEQYF
J: .
length: 14
V: TRBV19

CDR3: CASSLSGAGADTQYF
J: TRBJ2-3
length: 15
V: TRBV27

CDR3: CASSETGTGLYEQYF
J: TRBJ2-7
length: 15
V: TRBV6-1

CDR3: CASSTDWTGVSPGANVLTF
J: TRBJ2-6
length: 19
V: TRBV6-5

CDR3: CATSRVLAGSEQFF
J: TRBJ2-1
length: 14
V: TRBV15

CDR3: CASGFYEQYF
J: TRBJ2-7
length: 10
V: TRBV6-6

CDR3: CASSLVFFRGPTKSDTQYF
J: TRBJ2-3
length: 19
V: TRBV5-1

CDR3: CASSPPGGAKGEQYF
J: TRBJ2-7
length: 15
V: TRBV18

CDR3: CAWSWGGLDYGYTF
J: TRBJ1-2
length: 14
V: TRBV30

CDR3: CASSIDWAGNIQYF
J: TRBJ2-4
length: 14
V: TRBV19

CDR3: CSASKVGYNEQFF
J: TRBJ2-1
length: 13
V: TRBV20-1

CDR3: CASSYSTRNYEQYF
J: TRBJ2-7
length: 14
V: TRBV6-6

CDR3: CASSLDSLMPQHF
J: TRBJ1-5
length: 13
V: TRBV12-3/TRBV12-4

CDR3: CASSTPQGANTGELFF
J: TRBJ2-2
length: 16
V: TRBV12-3/TRBV12-4

CDR3: CASSSGQGTPYEQYF
J: TRBJ2-7
length: 15
V: TRBV6-5

CDR3: CASSYSEGQGSPLHF
J: TRBJ1-6
length: 15
V: TRBV6-6

CDR3: CASSGRSVAGLTGELFF
J: TRBJ2-2
length: 17
V: TRBV5-1

CDR3: CASSHDRIEAFF
J: TRBJ1-1
length: 12
V: TRBV4-1

CDR3: CASSLYSGANVLTF
J: TRBJ2-6
length: 14
V: TRBV27

CDR3: CASSLVQSNTEAFF
J: TRBJ1-1
length: 14
V: TRBV7-9

CDR3: CASSPPLAEASNEQFF
J: TRBJ2-1
length: 16
V: TRBV18

CDR3: CASSLEPRGETQYF
J: TRBJ2-5
length: 14
V: TRBV5-1

CDR3: CSARDYGTSGSTGSSEQYF
J: .
length: 19
V: TRBV20-1

CDR3: CASSWRQGAGTEAFF
J: TRBJ1-1
length: 15
V: TRBV5-1

CDR3: CASSQRGRSYNEQFF
J: TRBJ2-1
length: 15
V: TRBV5-6

CDR3: CASSPGGGSSYEQYF
J: TRBJ2-7
length: 15
V: TRBV12-3/TRBV12-4

CDR3: CASSPGTSGRATGTDTQYF
J: TRBJ2-3
length: 19
V: TRBV5-1

CDR3: CASSSPGQGTGTSGLSYEQYF
J: TRBJ2-7
length: 21
V: TRBV5-1

CDR3: CASSREQAEAFF
J: TRBJ1-1
length: 12
V: TRBV7-9

CDR3: CASSPHETQYF
J: TRBJ2-5
length: 11
V: TRBV7-2

CDR3: CSVEATDLGAERYF
J: TRBJ2-7
length: 14
V: TRBV29-1

CDR3: CAITDRSNEQYF
J: TRBJ2-7
length: 12
V: TRBV27

CDR3: CASSSPGGRGTEAFF
J: TRBJ1-1
length: 15
V: TRBV7-3

CDR3: CSASRFGETQYF
J: TRBJ2-5
length: 12
V: TRBV20-1

CDR3: CASSIRGDETQYF
J: TRBJ2-5
length: 13
V: TRBV19

CDR3: CASSVDGATNEKLFF
J: TRBJ1-4
length: 15
V: TRBV7-2

CDR3: CASSPARTGRDQPQHF
J: TRBJ1-5
length: 16
V: TRBV27

CDR3: CVSSVVTGGPADTQYF
J: TRBJ2-3
length: 16
V: TRBV9

CDR3: CASIIDSTNYGYTF
J: TRBJ1-2
length: 14
V: TRBV5-1

CDR3: CASSYQDRGGEQYF
J: TRBJ2-7
length: 14
V: TRBV6-5

CDR3: CASSQGIPVTGVNEKLFF
J: TRBJ1-4
length: 18
V: TRBV3-1

CDR3: CASKNPTTSGSLNEQFF
J: TRBJ2-1
length: 17
V: TRBV4-1